This T cell receptor (beta chain) was recorded in a study of T cells after yellow fever vaccination. Study-level points and caveats: Post-booster repertoires again held most primary-vaccination clones (approximately 96% CD4, roughly 90% CD8). Abundant clonotypes from the bulk population could get into FACS-sorted repertoires as contaminants. CD4 and CD8 compartments shared a small share of clonotypes, likely from convergent recombination.

Using its own MiXCR run on the 5' RACE reads, TCRdb lists one record per CDR3 protein. The table lists about 320,000 distinct CDR3 sequences, over 8.5% of them singletons. The germline V gene has CDR1 MGHRA and CDR2 YSYEKL. The CDR3 length is 17 residues. The V and J ends lost 0 bases and 2 bases, in that order; junction bases with no gene match: 7. This clonotype was detected only a few times. Its antigen is unidentified. Material: CD4+ T cells sorted from PBMCs, obtained 45 days after the yellow fever booster vaccination. The TCR comes from a man aged 18 to 30 who received the YFV17D yellow fever vaccine. The rearrangement uses TRBV4-1 and TRBJ2-3; 8 bases align to TRBD2. The CDR3 DNA reads as TGCGCCAGCAGCCAAGATACACTAGCGGAGCACACAGATACGCAGTATTTT. As protein: CASSQDTLAEHTDTQYF.